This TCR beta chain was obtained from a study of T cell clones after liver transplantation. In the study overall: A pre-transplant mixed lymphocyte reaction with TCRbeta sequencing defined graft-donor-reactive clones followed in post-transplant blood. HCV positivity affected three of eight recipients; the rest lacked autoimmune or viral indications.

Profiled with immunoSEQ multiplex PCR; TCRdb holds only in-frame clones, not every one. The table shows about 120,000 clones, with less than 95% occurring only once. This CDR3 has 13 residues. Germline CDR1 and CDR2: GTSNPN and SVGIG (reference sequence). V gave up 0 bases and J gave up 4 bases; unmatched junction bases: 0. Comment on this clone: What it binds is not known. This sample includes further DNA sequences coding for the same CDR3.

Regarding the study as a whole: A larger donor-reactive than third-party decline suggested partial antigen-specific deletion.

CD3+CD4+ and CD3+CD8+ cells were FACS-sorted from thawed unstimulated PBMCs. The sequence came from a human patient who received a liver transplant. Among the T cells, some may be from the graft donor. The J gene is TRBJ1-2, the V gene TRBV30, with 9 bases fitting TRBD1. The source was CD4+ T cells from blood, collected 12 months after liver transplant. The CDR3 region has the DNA TGTGCCTGGAGTGTGGGACAGGGCTATGGCTACACCTTC. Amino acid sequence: CAWSVGQGYGYTF.